This entry describes one T cell receptor beta chain. This clonotype was observed a handful of times. Its cognate antigen has yet to be identified. Qualities for individual bases were not recorded, and no much larger clone is one base off. Donors were under 40 systemically healthy Caucasian individuals from Russia aged roughly 6 to 90 years. Each donor gave about 9.7 milliliters of peripheral blood, drawn into EDTA-treated Vacutainer tubes. Ficoll-Paque density-gradient centrifugation was used to isolate PBMCs, with at least 7 million obtained per sample. Trizol reagent was used to extract total RNA from the PBMCs, yielding at least 6 micrograms per sample. Naive CD45RAhigh/CD27high T cell percentages were measured by flow cytometry on a PBMC aliquot from every donor. This specimen comes from a study of blood T cells in healthy people across ages (dated by TCRdb to 2015 to 2017). Some background on the complete study: In model experiments, template switching captured roughly one uniquely barcoded TCR beta cDNA molecule for every two T cells. Using deep sequencing normalized with unique cDNA molecular identifiers, the study measured how TCR beta repertoire diversity changes with age. The donors were divided into four age groups: young (average around 15 years), middle-aged (about 40), aged (about 60) and long-lived (roughly 86). To avoid experimental bias, donors of different ages were spread randomly across the sequencing lanes. For two donors (one aged 18 to 29 and one aged 80 or older), the study analyzed two additional independent replicas of 1 million unique cDNA reads from the same blood draw.

CDR1 LGHNA and CDR2 YNFKEQ were looked up in the germline V gene. The CDR3 spans 14 residues, from the cysteine through the phenylalanine. Of the read, only the CDR3 DNA is kept; its 42 bases are in frame from base 1. V is cut back by 0 bases and J by 1 base, with 0 bases in the junction unmatched. Library creation used 5' RACE. Sequenced on an Illumina HiSeq 2500. A second PCR of about 6 to 11 cycles was performed with a sample-barcoded 5' primer and a J-beta primer mix. A template-switch 5' adaptor carrying 12 random nucleotides introduced a unique molecular identifier onto each TCR beta cDNA molecule. Each sample yielded at least 2.5 million CDR3-containing paired-end reads. First-strand cDNA was synthesized from all RNA with the Mint cDNA synthesis kit, primed by a TRBC-specific oligonucleotide. Following uracil-DNA glycosylase treatment, all cDNA underwent a first 18-cycle PCR with the universal primers M1SS and BC2_uni_R. The authors' pipeline ran thus. For normalization, 1 million high-quality reads, each with a distinct molecular identifier, were randomly selected from each sample. Reads sharing molecular identifiers were discarded rather than binned into consensus sequences. MiTCR, set to a Q25 quality threshold and the strictest error-elimination algorithm, was used for CDR3 identification, clonotype clustering and error correction. A nonparametric unseen species model with Euler transformation was used to estimate a lower bound on total TCR beta diversity. TCRdb trimmed public reads at Q25 via fastp, called clones via MiXCR and kept in-frame beta chains. Rows are combined by CDR3 protein, so each entry shows the most common genes and DNA. These V and J calls rely on TCRdb rather than the paper's analysis. The sample table records about 720,000 distinct CDR3 sequences; around a fifth of these occur just once. The ten largest clones take up 22% of the sample.

The research as a whole found: Because donor CMV infection status was unknown, age-related changes in expanded clonotypes were potentially confounded. Because profiling used bulk unsorted PBMCs, naive and antigen-experienced compartments could not be compared conclusively. Observed TCR beta diversity correlated strongly with the percentage of naive T cells measured by flow cytometry. Estimates of total diversity from one million sequenced T cells were regarded as lower bounds and underestimates. Compared with the aged group, the long-lived group had more naive CD4+ T cells, fewer expanded clones and increased TCR diversity, suggesting age selection. As age increased, observed TCR beta diversity per million T cells dropped in a roughly linear way, and a significant reduction was already evident by age around 41.

The sample was blood. The origin of this receptor is a man in his sixties or seventies in good health. The rearranged segments are TRBV4-2 and TRBJ2-7; a stretch of 7 junction bases matches TRBD2. The sequence in DNA is TGTGCCAGCAGCCAAGAGCGGGGGTCCTACGAGCAGTACTTC. Its translation reads: CASSQERGSYEQYF.